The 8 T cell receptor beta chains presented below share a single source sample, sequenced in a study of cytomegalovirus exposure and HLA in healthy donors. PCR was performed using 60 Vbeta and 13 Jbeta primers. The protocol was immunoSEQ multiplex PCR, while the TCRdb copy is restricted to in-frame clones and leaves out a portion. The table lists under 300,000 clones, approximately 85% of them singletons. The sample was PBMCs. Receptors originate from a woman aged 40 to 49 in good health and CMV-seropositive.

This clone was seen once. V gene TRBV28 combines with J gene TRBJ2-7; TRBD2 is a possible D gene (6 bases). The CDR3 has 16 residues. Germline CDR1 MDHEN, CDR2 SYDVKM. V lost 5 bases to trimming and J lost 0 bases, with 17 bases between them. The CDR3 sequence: CASSPPPGLASYEQYF. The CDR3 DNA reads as TGTGCCAGCAGTCCACCTCCGGGACTGGCCTCCTACGAGCAGTACTTC.

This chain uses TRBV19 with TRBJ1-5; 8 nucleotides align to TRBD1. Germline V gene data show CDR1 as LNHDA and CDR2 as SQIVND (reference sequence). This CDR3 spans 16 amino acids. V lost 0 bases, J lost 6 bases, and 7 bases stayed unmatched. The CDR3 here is CASSIEGQGASQPQHF. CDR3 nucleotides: TGTGCCAGTAGTATAGAGGGGCAGGGGGCCTCTCAGCCCCAGCATTTT.

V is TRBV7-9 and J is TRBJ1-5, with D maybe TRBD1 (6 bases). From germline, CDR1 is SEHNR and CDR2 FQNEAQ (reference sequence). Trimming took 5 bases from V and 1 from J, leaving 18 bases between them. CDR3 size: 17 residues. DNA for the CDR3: TGTGCCAGCAGCCTCCAGGGTGGGGGCTTGAGCAATCAGCCCCAGCATTTT. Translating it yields CASSLQGGGLSNQPQHF. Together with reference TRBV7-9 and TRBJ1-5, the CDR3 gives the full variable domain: DTGVSQNPRHKITKRGQNVTFRCDPISEHNRLYWYRQTLGQGPEFLTYFQNEAQLEKSRLLSDRFSAERPKGSFSTLEIQRTEQGDSAMYLCASSLQGGGLSNQPQHFGDGTRLSIL.

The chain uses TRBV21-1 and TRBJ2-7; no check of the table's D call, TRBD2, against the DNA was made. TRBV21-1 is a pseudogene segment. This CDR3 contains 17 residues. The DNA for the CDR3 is TGTGCCAGCAGCAAAGGGCTTGAGTCTAGTAGTTCCTACGAGCAGTACTTC. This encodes CASSKGLESSSSYEQYF.

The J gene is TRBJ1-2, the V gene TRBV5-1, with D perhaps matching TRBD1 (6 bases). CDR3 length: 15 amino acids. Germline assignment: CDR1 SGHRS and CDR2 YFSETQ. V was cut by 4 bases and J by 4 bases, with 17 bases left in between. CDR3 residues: CASSRQEPSFYGYTF. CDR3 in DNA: TGCGCCAGCAGCAGACAGGAGCCTAGCTTCTATGGCTACACCTTC. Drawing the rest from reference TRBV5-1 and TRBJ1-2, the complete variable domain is KAGVTQTPRYLIKTRGQQVTLSCSPISGHRSVSWYQQTPGQGLQFLFEYFSETQRNKGNFPGRFSGRQFSNSRSEMNVSTLELGDSALYLCASSRQEPSFYGYTFGSGTRLTVV.

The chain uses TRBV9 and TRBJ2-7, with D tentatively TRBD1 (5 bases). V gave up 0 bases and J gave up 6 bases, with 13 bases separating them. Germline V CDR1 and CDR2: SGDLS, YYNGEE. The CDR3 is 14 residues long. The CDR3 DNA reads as TGTGCCAGCAGCGTAGAAGGGGAACGGAGCGAGCAGTACTTC. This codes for CASSVEGERSEQYF.

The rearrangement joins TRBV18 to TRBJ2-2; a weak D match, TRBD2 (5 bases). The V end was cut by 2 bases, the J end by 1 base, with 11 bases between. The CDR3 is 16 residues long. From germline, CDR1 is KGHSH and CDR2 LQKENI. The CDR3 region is CASSPKGSENTGELFF. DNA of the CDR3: TGTGCCAGCTCACCAAAGGGTAGCGAGAACACCGGGGAGCTGTTTTTT. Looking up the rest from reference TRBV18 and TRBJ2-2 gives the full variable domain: NAGVMQNPRHLVRRRGQEARLRCSPMKGHSHVYWYRQLPEEGLKFMVYLQKENIIDESGMPKERFSAEFPKEGPSILRIQQVVRGDSAAYFCASSPKGSENTGELFFGEGSRLTVL.

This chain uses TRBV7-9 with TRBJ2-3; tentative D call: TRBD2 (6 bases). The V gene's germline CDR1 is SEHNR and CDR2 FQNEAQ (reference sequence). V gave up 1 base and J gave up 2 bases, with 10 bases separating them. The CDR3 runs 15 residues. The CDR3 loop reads CASSLGSGATDTQYF. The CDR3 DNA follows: TGTGCCAGCAGCTTAGGTAGCGGAGCCACAGATACGCAGTATTTT.